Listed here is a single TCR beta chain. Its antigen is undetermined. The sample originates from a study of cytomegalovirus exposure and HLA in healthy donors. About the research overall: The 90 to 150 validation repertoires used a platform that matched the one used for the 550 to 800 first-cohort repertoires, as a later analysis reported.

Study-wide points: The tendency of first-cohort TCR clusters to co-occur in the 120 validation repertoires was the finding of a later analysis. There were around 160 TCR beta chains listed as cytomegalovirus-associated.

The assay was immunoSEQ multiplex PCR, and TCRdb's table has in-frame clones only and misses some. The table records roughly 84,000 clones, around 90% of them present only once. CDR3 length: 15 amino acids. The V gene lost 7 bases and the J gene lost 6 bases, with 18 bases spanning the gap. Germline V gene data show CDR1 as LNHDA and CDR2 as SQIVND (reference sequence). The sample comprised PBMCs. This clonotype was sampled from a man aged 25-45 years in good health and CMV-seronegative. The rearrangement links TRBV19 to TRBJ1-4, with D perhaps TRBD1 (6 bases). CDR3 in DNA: TGTGCCAGTACTCCTAGGGGGGGTTCGTATGAAAAACTGTTTTTT. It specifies CASTPRGGSYEKLFF.